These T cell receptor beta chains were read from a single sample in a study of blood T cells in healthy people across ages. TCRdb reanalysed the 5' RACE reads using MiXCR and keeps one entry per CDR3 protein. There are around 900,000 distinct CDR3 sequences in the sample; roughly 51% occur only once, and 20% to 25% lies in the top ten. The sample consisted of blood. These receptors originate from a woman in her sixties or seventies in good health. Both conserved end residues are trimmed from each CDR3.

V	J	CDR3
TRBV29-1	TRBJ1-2	SVGLYT
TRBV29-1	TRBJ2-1	SVAGTSGRSSYNEQF
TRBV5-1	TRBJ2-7	ASSLGQLSEQY
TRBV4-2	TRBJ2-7	ASSAWGGYEQY
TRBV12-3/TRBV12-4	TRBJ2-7	ASSVGQLYEQY
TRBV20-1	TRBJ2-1	SARDSWEYNEQF
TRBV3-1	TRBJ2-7	ASSQVGSGRGIYEQY
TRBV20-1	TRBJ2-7	SAKPGQGGYEQY
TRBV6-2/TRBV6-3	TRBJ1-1	ASSAPLTGTEAF
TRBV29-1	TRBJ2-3	SVALVTTDTQY
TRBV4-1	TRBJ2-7	ASSQLAGGLGEQY
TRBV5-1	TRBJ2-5	ACSWGGFGETQY
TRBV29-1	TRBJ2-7	SVGTSGMTYEQY
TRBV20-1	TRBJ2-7	SARTGTGASGEY
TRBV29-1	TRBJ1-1	SVVIPKKTEAF
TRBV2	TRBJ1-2	ASSDSLRGYT
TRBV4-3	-	ASSQDNNPRYEQY
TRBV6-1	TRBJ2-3	ASSDQFSTDTQY
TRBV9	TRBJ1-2	ASSGRDRWGHGYT
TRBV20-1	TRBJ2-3	SARALIGEGGLRTDTQY
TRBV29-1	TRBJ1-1	SAGRGGHRNTEAF
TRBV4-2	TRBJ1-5	ASSQELVLTGSGNQAQH
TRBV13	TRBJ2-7	ASSFKTWDGSYEQY
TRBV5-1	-	ASSIEGVGETQY
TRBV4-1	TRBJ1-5	ASSPGVGVYQPQH
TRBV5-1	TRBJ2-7	ASSLEAHTTYEQY
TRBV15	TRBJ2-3	ATSRAKGGAGTDTQY
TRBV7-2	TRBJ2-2	ASSRLEPSVGGELF
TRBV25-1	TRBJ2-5	ASSEFVPQETQY
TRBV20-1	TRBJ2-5	SAGRGGDPLGTQY
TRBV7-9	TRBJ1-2	ASSVGVTGGYT
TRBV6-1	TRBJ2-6	ASRLHSPVSGANVLT
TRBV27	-	ASSSREGRETQY
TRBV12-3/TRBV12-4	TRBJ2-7	ASSHSTGWYEQY
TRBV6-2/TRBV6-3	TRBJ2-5	ASSYATRSVGNEQY
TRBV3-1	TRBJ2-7	ASSSQIGRYEQY
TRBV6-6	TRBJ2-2	ASDRYRELF
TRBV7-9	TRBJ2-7	ASSFGQAGLDYEQY
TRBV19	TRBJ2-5	ASSTRPGETQY
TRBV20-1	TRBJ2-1	STIRSGRGNEQF
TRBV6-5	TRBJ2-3	ASSSFRLADHTDTQY
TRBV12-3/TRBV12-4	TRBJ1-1	ASSRTNTEAF
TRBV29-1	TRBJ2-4	SVDGSGAKNIQY
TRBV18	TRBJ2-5	ASSPLSGMAQETQY
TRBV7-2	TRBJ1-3	ASSLVTAVSGNTIY
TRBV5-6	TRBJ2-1	ASSQWTPIFYNEQF
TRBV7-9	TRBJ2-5	ASSRPDGYQETQY
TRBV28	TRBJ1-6	ASSLGVYSPLH
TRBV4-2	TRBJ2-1	ASSEGTFSYNEQF
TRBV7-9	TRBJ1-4	ASSHARDNEKLF
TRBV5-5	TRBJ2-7	ASSGMEFYEQY
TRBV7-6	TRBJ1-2	ASSLEKLGGYT
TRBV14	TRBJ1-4	ASSLLQGRATNEKLF
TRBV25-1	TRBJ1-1	ASSLTWGRGKAF
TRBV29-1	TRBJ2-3	SVILAGRDTQY
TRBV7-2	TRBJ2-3	ASSLPYTTDTQY
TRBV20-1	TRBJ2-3	SASLAPNTQY
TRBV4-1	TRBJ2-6	ASSQEGPGYQSSGANVLT
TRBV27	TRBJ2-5	ASSLLVKRGRSYEQY
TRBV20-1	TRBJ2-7	SASSGTVEQY